These 27 T cell receptor beta chains originate from one sample sequenced in a study of T-cell reconstitution after alpha-beta-depleted transplantation in children. Unique molecular identifiers were used in preparing the TCRbeta library. TCRdb redid the calling of the PCR reads with MiXCR, one entry per CDR3 protein. The data show about 18,000 distinct CDR3 sequences, around 5.1% seen once. The sequenced sample was PBMCs, obtained before TCRalphabeta/CD19-depleted stem cell transplant. The source of these receptors is a boy aged 10-17 years with acute lymphoblastic leukemia, due to receive a stem cell transplant.

This clonotype has at least ten counts. The gene calls are TRBV11-3 and TRBJ2-5, with TRBD1 matching over 8 bases. CDR1 is SGHNT, CDR2 YENEEA, per germline. This CDR3 comprises 16 residues. J was trimmed by 1 base and V by 5 bases; bases with no gene match: 9. This CDR3 reads CASSPRRTGPQETQYF. Written as DNA, the CDR3 is TGTGCCAGCAGCCCCCGAAGGACAGGGCCCCAAGAGACCCAGTACTTC.

This clonotype was counted ten times or more. The genes are TRBV7-9 and TRBJ1-5, with D maybe TRBD1 (5 bases). CDR1 is SEHNR, CDR2 FQNEAQ, per germline (reference sequence). CDR3 length: 12 amino acids. The V end lost 5 bases, the J end lost 9 bases, and 11 bases lay between the germline ends. The CDR3 DNA is TGTGCCAGCAGCCTCCTCGGGGGGCCCCAGCATTTT. Translated, it gives CASSLLGGPQHF.

This clonotype was seen repeatedly, ten times or more. This sequence joins TRBV5-1 and TRBJ2-2; maybe TRBD2 (6 bases). The CDR3 contains 15 residues. Per the germline V gene, CDR1 is SGHRS and CDR2 is YFSETQ. Trimming removed 2 bases from V and 5 bases from J, with 13 bases in between. CDR3 sequence reads: CASSFDAGSTGELFF. CDR3 coding DNA: TGCGCCAGCAGCTTTGACGCGGGGAGTACCGGGGAGCTGTTTTTT.

There are many counts of this clonotype. V is TRBV15 and J is TRBJ2-3; TRBD1 or TRBD2 may be the D gene (6 bases each). Trimming removed 0 bases at V and 8 bases at J, with 15 bases between. The CDR3 loop spans 15 amino acids. Germline V CDR1 and CDR2: LNHNV, YYDKDF (reference sequence). The CDR3 sequence: CATSREWGRGGTQYF. In nucleotides, the CDR3 is TGTGCCACCAGCAGAGAATGGGGGCGGGGAGGTACGCAGTATTTT. The full variable domain, completed using reference TRBV15 and TRBJ2-3, is DAMVIQNPRYQVTQFGKPVTLSCSQTLNHNVMYWYQQKSSQAPKLLFHYYDKDFNNEADTPDNFQSRRPNTSFCFLDIRSPGLGDTAMYLCATSREWGRGGTQYFGPGTRLTVL.

This clonotype came up many times. The chain employs TRBV14 and TRBJ2-7; the match to TRBD1 covers 9 bases. Losses at the gene ends were 4 bases for V and 1 base for J; bases not matched to a gene: 5. CDR3 length: 15 amino acids. Germline V lookup: CDR1 SGHDN, CDR2 FVKESK. The CDR3 sequence: CASSLRDRVSYEQYF. The DNA of the CDR3 is TGTGCCAGCAGCCTCCGGGACAGGGTGTCCTACGAGCAGTACTTC.

This clonotype has at least ten counts. This chain links TRBV4-1 with TRBJ2-1; a weak D match, TRBD2 (6 bases). Germline values: CDR1 MGHRA, CDR2 YSYEKL. V was pared by 7 bases and J by 6 bases, with 19 bases between. CDR3 size: 15 residues. This CDR3 reads CASTPTPLAGNEQFF. DNA for the CDR3: TGCGCCAGCACCCCGACCCCACTAGCAGGCAATGAGCAGTTCTTC.

This clonotype showed up many times. The CDR3 reads CASRSGGQETQYF. CDR3 nucleotides: TGTGCCAGCAGATCCGGGGGCCAAGAGACCCAGTACTTC. The chain recombines TRBV7-2 with TRBJ2-5; D possibly corresponds to TRBD2 (6 bases). Germline assignment: CDR1 SGHTA and CDR2 FQGNSA. Between the trimmed V and J ends, which lost 6 bases and 1 base, there was a span of 9 bases. This CDR3 has 13 residues.

This clonotype has a count of ten or more. This chain connects TRBV27 to TRBJ2-1; 8 nucleotides agree with TRBD2. CDR3 size: 15 residues. The germline gives CDR1 MNHEY, CDR2 SMNVEV (reference sequence). V shed 2 bases, J shed 1 base, and the junction held 1 base outside the gene matches. As DNA, the CDR3 is TGTGCCAGCAGTTTAATAGCGGGATCCTACAATGAGCAGTTCTTC. Translated: CASSLIAGSYNEQFF.

This clonotype is termed large. J is TRBJ1-6 and V is TRBV5-5; a weak D match, TRBD1 (5 bases). CDR3 length: 15 residues. The V and J ends lost 4 bases and 5 bases respectively, with 13 bases between them. In germline, CDR1 is SGHKS, CDR2 YYEKEE (reference sequence). CDR3 residues: CASSRLRGDNSPLHF. The DNA of the CDR3 is TGTGCCAGCAGCAGGTTAAGGGGCGATAATTCACCCCTCCACTTT.

This clonotype showed up many times. The chain has TRBV3-1 and TRBJ2-7; 7 bases map to TRBD2. This CDR3 contains 16 residues. The V segment lost 3 bases and the J segment 3 bases; nucleotides outside the gene matches: 11. In germline, CDR1 is LGHDT, CDR2 YNNKEL (reference sequence). The CDR3 DNA reads TGTGCCAGCAGCCACTTCACTAGCGAGGGTAGCTACGAGCAGTACTTC. It specifies CASSHFTSEGSYEQYF.

This clonotype was observed many times. V is TRBV7-2 and J is TRBJ2-2; 7 nucleotides agree with TRBD2. V was clipped by 8 bases and J by 0 bases; unmatched bases: 6. Germline-derived CDR1 and CDR2 are SGHTA and FQGNSA. There are 15 residues in the CDR3. In DNA form, the CDR3 reads TGTGCCAGCCGCCGCGGGGGAGCGAACACCGGGGAGCTGTTTTTT. This gives the protein CASRRGGANTGELFF.

By share, this clonotype ranks as medium-sized. The V gene is TRBV11-2, the J gene TRBJ2-7; D is possibly TRBD1 (8 bases). Per germline, CDR1 SGHAT and CDR2 FQNNGV. The V end lost 5 bases, the J end lost 4 bases, and 18 bases lay between the germline ends. The CDR3 is 15 amino acids. CDR3 region: CASSRGGQAKYEQYF. CDR3 DNA: TGTGCCAGCAGCCGCGGGGGACAGGCGAAGTACGAGCAGTACTTC.

This clonotype has ten or more counts. The CDR3 DNA follows: TGTGCCAGCAGTTTAGGCGGAACCTACGAGCAGTACTTC. This encodes CASSLGGTYEQYF. The chain joins TRBV28 to TRBJ2-7; D unresolved. The V end was cut by 2 bases, the J end by 2 bases, with 7 bases between. The CDR3 runs to 13 residues. Germline CDR1 is MDHEN and CDR2 is SYDVKM.

By share, this clonotype counts as medium-sized. The chain couples TRBV20-1 to TRBJ2-2, with 7 bases lining up with TRBD1. The CDR3 contains 14 residues. The germline gives CDR1 DFQATT, CDR2 SNEGSKA (reference sequence). The trim removed 5 bases at V and 3 bases at J, leaving 6 bases unmatched. CDR3 sequence: CSAFTGAYTGELFF. In nucleotides, the CDR3 is TGCAGTGCTTTTACAGGGGCGTACACCGGGGAGCTGTTTTTT.

This clonotype was seen many times. The chain recombines TRBV11-2 with TRBJ2-1; a weak D match, TRBD2 (5 bases). The length of the CDR3 is 15 residues. Germline V gives CDR1 SGHAT, CDR2 FQNNGV. Deletions cut 0 bases from V and 10 bases from J, with 16 bases between. CDR3 protein: CASSLDLGRAGEQFF. For the CDR3, the DNA is TGTGCCAGCAGCTTAGACTTAGGGCGGGCTGGGGAGCAGTTCTTC.

The sample holds many counts of this clonotype. The V gene is TRBV7-2, the J gene TRBJ1-2; D unresolved. Germline V gene lookup returns CDR1 SGHTA and CDR2 FQGNSA. CDR3 size: 14 residues. Trimming removed 4 bases at V and 4 bases at J, with 13 bases between. This chain's CDR3 is CASSSYQSFYGYTF. The CDR3 DNA reads TGTGCCAGCAGCTCCTACCAGTCCTTCTATGGCTACACCTTC.

This clonotype has just a few counts. The chain uses TRBV27 and TRBJ1-1; D not resolved. This CDR3 contains 15 residues. Germline V gives CDR1 MNHEY, CDR2 SMNVEV (reference sequence). Trimming pared 6 bases from V and 5 bases from J, leaving 19 bases between. CDR3 sequence: CASSLTRGRSTEAFF. In DNA form, the CDR3 reads TGTGCCAGCAGCCTCACGCGGGGTCGGAGTACTGAAGCTTTCTTT.

The chain employs TRBV6-2 or TRBV6-3 and TRBJ2-4; TRBD1 matches at 7 bases. Germline V gene lookup returns CDR1 MNHEY and CDR2 SVGEGT. The CDR3 runs 18 residues. V gave up 6 bases and J gave up 0 bases; unmatched junction bases: 14. The chain's CDR3 is CASSPGQIFDLAKNIQYF. DNA of the CDR3: TGTGCCAGCAGCCCGGGACAGATATTTGATTTAGCCAAAAACATTCAGTACTTC.

This clonotype was counted at least ten times. The genes are TRBV5-4 and TRBJ2-7; the D is unclear. In germline, CDR1 is SGHNT, CDR2 YYREEE (reference sequence). This CDR3 is 15 amino acids long. Trimming shortened V by 0 bases and J by 0 bases, and 10 bases separated the two germline ends. The CDR3 bases are TGTGCCAGCAGCTTGGATCCCCAAAACTCCTACGAGCAGTACTTC. This translates into CASSLDPQNSYEQYF.

This clonotype showed up many times. The genes are TRBV7-9 and TRBJ2-7; 10 bases line up with TRBD2. Germline V lookup: CDR1 SEHNR, CDR2 FQNEAQ (reference sequence). This CDR3 region has 14 residues. The trim removed 4 bases at V and 3 bases at J, leaving 3 bases unmatched. CDR3 residues: CASSSGLAVYEQYF. Written as DNA, the CDR3 is TGTGCCAGCAGCTCCGGACTAGCGGTCTACGAGCAGTACTTC.

This clonotype was observed many times. This chain joins TRBV24-1 and TRBJ2-1; either TRBD1 or TRBD2 may supply D (6 bases each). V lost 4 bases and J 9 bases, leaving 18 bases between the germline ends. The CDR3 runs 15 residues. Per germline, CDR1 KGHDR and CDR2 SFDVKD. CDR3 in amino acids: CATSDLGTKGGEQFF. The CDR3 DNA reads TGTGCCACCAGTGACCTCGGGACAAAGGGGGGTGAGCAGTTCTTC.

This clonotype was detected many times. The rearrangement joins TRBV5-4 to TRBJ1-6; D is ambiguous. This CDR3 has 13 residues. CDR1 and CDR2 (germline): SGHNT, YYREEE (reference sequence). V lost 2 bases, J lost 8 bases, and 8 bases lay in between. The CDR3 reads CASSLQHDSPLHF. CDR3 DNA: TGTGCCAGCAGCTTACAGCACGATTCACCCCTCCACTTT.

This clonotype was recorded at least ten times. This rearrangement joins TRBV4-1 to TRBJ1-1, with D possibly TRBD1 on 6 matching bases. Germline V gene lookup returns CDR1 MGHRA and CDR2 YSYEKL. V was trimmed by 0 bases and J by 3 bases, leaving 14 bases between them. The CDR3 is 16 amino acids. The CDR3, as DNA: TGCGCCAGCAGCCAAGATATATCGGACAGCTACACTGAAGCTTTCTTT. This encodes CASSQDISDSYTEAFF.

This clonotype was recorded at least ten times. This rearrangement joins TRBV9 to TRBJ1-2, with 7 bases lining up with TRBD1. This CDR3 is 15 amino acids long. CDR1 and CDR2 from the germline V gene are SGDLS and YYNGEE. V gave up 3 bases and J gave up 7 bases; unmatched junction bases: 12. In DNA, the CDR3 is TGTGCCAGCAGCGCCGGACAGGAACGTGTGAGTGGCTACACCTTC. This codes for CASSAGQERVSGYTF.

This clonotype was counted at least ten times. The V and J genes are TRBV7-9 and TRBJ2-1; 8 bases are shared with TRBD1. The CDR3 runs 15 residues. J lost 4 bases, V lost 5 bases, and 7 bases had no gene match. The germline CDR1 and CDR2 sequences are SEHNR and FQNEAQ (reference sequence). The CDR3 nucleotides are TGTGCCAGCAGCGCAGACAGGGGAGAGTACAATGAGCAGTTCTTC. This sequence encodes CASSADRGEYNEQFF.

This clonotype was seen a few times. The chain uses TRBV19 and TRBJ2-2; D is undetermined. Trimming pared 3 bases from V and 6 bases from J, leaving 20 bases between. CDR3 length equals 17 residues. Germline CDR1 is LNHDA and CDR2 is SQIVND (reference sequence). The CDR3 sequence is CASSMTPLGISSGELFF. DNA for the CDR3: TGTGCCAGTAGTATGACCCCATTAGGGATTAGTTCCGGGGAGCTGTTTTTT.

Many counts were recorded for this clonotype. This chain uses TRBV9 with TRBJ2-1; 8 bases are shared with TRBD2. This CDR3 region has 15 residues. V lost 1 base, J lost 6 bases, and 6 bases stayed unmatched. Germline V gene lookup returns CDR1 SGDLS and CDR2 YYNGEE. DNA for the CDR3: TGTGCCAGCAGCGTAATGAGCGGGAGCGGCAATGAGCAGTTCTTC. Protein product: CASSVMSGSGNEQFF.